The source of this TCR beta chain is a study of T cell repertoires in cytomegalovirus infection. Study-wide context: Recently identified HLA-C-restricted CMV epitopes and well-studied HLA-B-restricted CMV epitopes were used by the study.

Trimming removed 3 bases from V and 2 bases from J; junction bases left unmatched: 0. The CDR3 totals 14 residues. Germline CDR1 reads SGHVS; CDR2 reads FQNEAQ. TCRdb used MiXCR to reprocess the reads, holding one entry per CDR3 protein. Among roughly 500,000 distinct CDR3 sequences, about 39% were seen once, and the ten largest hold 43%. This clonotype was seen ten or more times. Its antigen is not identified. The sample consisted of cultured PBMCs, taken from culture after CMV antigen stimulation. The genes are TRBV7-8 and TRBJ2-7; 11 nucleotides agree with TRBD1. The clonotype originates from a human donor in good health (CMV status not recorded). Some clones in this sample may be carry-over from other donors' samples. As DNA, the CDR3 is TGTGCCAGCAGCTTGGACAGGGGGCCCTACGAGCAGTACTTC. It encodes CASSLDRGPYEQYF.